This TCR beta chain was sequenced in a study of vaccination and CD4 T cells after COVID-19. On the study more broadly: A vaccine, either BNT162b2 or mRNA-1273, was given to participants in two doses.

A note on this clonotype: Antigen unknown.

The CDR3 sequence is 14 residues long. Germline assignment: CDR1 MNHEY and CDR2 SVGEGT. Trimming removed 5 bases from V and 14 bases from J; junction bases left unmatched: 9. The time point denotes: late sampling 161 to 241 days after vaccination in a few convalescent patients. Treatment meaning: 10-day PBMC culture with coronavirus spike peptide pools or control peptides (ViraFEST assay). Researchers used the Oncomine TCR Beta short-read assay to sequence DNA from cultured CD4+ T cells. After culture, CD4+ T cells served as the source for genomic DNA extraction. TCRdb re-derived calls from the PCR reads in MiXCR, one entry per CDR3 protein. The sample shows fewer than 30,000 distinct CDR3 sequences, more than 35% of them seen only once.

The sequence was collected from a human donor who had recovered from COVID-19. The sample consisted of CD4+ T cells from blood, cultured in vitro, taken about 7 months after SARS-CoV-2 vaccination. V gene TRBV6-2 or TRBV6-3 combines with J gene TRBJ2-1, with 13 nucleotides matching TRBD2. The CDR3 protein is CASSTPGLAGFEFF. In DNA form, the CDR3 reads TGTGCCAGCAGTACCCCGGGACTAGCGGGATTCGAGTTCTTC.